This T cell receptor delta chain was sequenced for a study of Vδ1+ human thymocytes. Overall study findings and caveats: Thymic TRG and TRD repertoires appeared highly polyclonal, with Gaussian CDR3 length distributions. Thymic delta-chain repertoires held 20% to 25% Vdelta2 sequences and few Vdelta3, despite high sort purity.

The CDR3 has 19 amino acids. V lost 1 base, J lost 0 bases, and 11 bases stayed unmatched. Germline CDR1 is TSWWSYY and CDR2 is QGS. Sequences come from RNA converted to cDNA by reverse transcription. CDR3 amplicons came from multiplex PCR with pooled V-gene forward and constant-region reverse primers. TCRdb made new clone calls on the multiplex PCR reads using CATT. The sample has about 58,000 delta-chain clones; less than 15% are singletons. In the case of this clone: Its antigen is undetermined.

Sequencing was performed on Vdelta1+ gamma-delta thymocytes from the thymus. Regarding subset: FACS-sorted CD3+ TCRalphabeta- TCRVdelta1+ TCRVdelta2- thymocytes. The sequence came from a girl under three years old who had congenital heart surgery. The J gene is TRDJ1, the V gene TRDV1; 10 bases match TRDD3. CDR3 protein: CALGEHMLRTGGYTDKLIF. CDR3 DNA sequence: TGTGCTCTTGGGGAACATATGTTGCGTACTGGGGGATACACCGATAAACTCATCTTT.